This T cell receptor beta chain was observed in a study of human T cells and chemical hapten exposure. The CDR3 length is 12 residues. V lost 9 bases and J 0 bases, leaving 6 bases between the germline ends. The germline gives CDR1 SNHLY, CDR2 FYNNEI. Via MiXCR, TCRdb re-called the RACE reads, giving one row per CDR3 protein. The sample lists roughly 120,000 distinct CDR3 sequences, 9.2% occurring once. There are a few counts of this clonotype. Its antigen is unidentified. Findings and caveats of the study: TCRs at high frequency, those above 1 in 1000, did not change with DPC sensitization. Versus controls, significantly more large CDR3 similarity clusters arose from expanded TCRs.

Time point noted: patch test 2, 6 weeks after DPC sensitization. Stated treatment: therapeutic diphenylcyclopropenone sensitization with weekly scalp DPC. Before extraction, the whole blood was not fractionated, and total RNA was taken from it. This specimen consisted of whole blood, obtained in connection with sensitization to the hapten diphenylcyclopropenone (DPC). The sequence was collected from a woman aged 35 to 49 with alopecia areata. Some clones in this sample may be carry-over from other donors' samples. The chain employs TRBV2 and TRBJ1-5; unclear D gene. The CDR3 reads CASQNSNQPQHF. CDR3 DNA sequence: TGTGCCAGTCAGAATAGCAATCAGCCCCAGCATTTT.